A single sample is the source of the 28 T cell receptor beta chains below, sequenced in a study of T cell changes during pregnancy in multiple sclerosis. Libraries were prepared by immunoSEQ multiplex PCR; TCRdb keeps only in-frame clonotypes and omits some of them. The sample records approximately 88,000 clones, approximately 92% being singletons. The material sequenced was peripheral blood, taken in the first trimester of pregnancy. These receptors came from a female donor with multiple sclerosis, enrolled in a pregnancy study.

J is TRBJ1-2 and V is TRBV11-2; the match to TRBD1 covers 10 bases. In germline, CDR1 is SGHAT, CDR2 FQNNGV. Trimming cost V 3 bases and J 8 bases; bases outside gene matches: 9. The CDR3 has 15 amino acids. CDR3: CASSLGRTGGVGYTF. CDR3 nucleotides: TGTGCCAGCAGCTTGGGCCGGACAGGGGGAGTCGGCTACACCTTC.

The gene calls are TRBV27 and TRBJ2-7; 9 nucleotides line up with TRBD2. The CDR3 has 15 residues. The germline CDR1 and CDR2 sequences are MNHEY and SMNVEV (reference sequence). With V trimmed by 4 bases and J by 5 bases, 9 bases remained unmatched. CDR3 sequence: CASSSSIAGDDEQYF. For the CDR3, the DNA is TGTGCCAGCAGTTCCTCTATAGCGGGAGATGACGAGCAGTACTTC.

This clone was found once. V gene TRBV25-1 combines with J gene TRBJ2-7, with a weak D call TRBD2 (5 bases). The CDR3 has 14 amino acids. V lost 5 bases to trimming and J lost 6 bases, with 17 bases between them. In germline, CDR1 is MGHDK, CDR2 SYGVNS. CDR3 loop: CASSPLANVGEQYF. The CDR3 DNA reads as TGTGCCAGCAGTCCCCTAGCTAATGTCGGCGAGCAGTACTTC.

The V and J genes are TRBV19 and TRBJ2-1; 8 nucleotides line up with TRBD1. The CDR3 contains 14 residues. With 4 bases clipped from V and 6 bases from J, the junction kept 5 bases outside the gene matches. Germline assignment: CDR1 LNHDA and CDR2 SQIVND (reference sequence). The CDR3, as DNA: TGTGCCAGTAGTAGGGACAGGCGGGCCAATGAGCAGTTCTTC. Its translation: CASSRDRRANEQFF.

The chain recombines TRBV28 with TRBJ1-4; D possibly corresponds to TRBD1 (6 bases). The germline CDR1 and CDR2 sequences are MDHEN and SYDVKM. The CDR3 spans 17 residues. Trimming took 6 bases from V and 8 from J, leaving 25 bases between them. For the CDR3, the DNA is TGTGCCAGCAGCCCACCCTGGACGGGGGGCTGGGGGGAAAAACTGTTTTTT. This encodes CASSPPWTGGWGEKLFF. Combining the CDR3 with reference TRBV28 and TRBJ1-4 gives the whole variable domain DVKVTQSSRYLVKRTGEKVFLECVQDMDHENMFWYRQDPGLGLRLIYFSYDVKMKEKGDIPEGYSVSREKKERFSLILESASTNQTSMYLCASSPPWTGGWGEKLFFGSGTQLSVL.

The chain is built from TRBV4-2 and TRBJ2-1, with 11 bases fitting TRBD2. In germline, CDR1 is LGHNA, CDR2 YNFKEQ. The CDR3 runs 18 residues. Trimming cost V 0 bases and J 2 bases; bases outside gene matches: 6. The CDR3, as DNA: TGTGCCAGCAGCCAAGATCCCACTAGCGGGAGTGCCTACAATGAGCAGTTCTTC. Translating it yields CASSQDPTSGSAYNEQFF.

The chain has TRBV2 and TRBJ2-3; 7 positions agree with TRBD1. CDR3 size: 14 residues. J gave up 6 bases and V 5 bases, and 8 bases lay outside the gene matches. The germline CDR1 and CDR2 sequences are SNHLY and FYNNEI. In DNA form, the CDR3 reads TGTGCCAGCAGTTACGACAGGGAAGGGGATACGCAGTATTTT. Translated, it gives CASSYDREGDTQYF.

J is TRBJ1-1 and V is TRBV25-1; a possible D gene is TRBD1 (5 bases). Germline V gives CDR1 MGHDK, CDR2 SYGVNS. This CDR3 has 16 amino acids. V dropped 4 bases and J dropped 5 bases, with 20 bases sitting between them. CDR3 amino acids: CASSGRVGRGRTEAFF. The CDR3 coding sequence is TGTGCCAGCAGTGGCCGAGTCGGGAGGGGCAGGACTGAAGCTTTCTTT.

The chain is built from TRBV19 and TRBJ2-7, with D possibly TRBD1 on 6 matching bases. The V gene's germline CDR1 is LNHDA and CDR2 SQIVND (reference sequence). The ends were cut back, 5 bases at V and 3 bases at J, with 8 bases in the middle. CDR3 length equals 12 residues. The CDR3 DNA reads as TGTGCCAGTAGTTCACAGGGCTACGAGCAGTACTTC. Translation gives CASSSQGYEQYF.

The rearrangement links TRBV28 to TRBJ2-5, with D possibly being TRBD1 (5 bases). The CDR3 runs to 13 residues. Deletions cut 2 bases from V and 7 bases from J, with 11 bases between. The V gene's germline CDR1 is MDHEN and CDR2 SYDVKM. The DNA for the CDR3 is TGTGCCAGCAGTTTAGCAGGGCCGGGGACCCAGTACTTC. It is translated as CASSLAGPGTQYF.

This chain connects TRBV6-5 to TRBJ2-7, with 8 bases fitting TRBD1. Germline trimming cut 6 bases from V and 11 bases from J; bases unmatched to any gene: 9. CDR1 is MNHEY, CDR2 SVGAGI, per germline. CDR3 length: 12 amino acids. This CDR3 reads CASSHTGGMEYF. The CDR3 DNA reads TGTGCCAGCAGCCACACAGGGGGTATGGAGTACTTC.

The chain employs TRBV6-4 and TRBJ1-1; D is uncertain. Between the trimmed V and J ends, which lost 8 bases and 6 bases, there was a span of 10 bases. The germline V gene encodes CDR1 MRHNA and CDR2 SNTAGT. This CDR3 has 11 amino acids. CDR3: CASLSEAEAFF. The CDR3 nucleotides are TGTGCCAGCCTTTCGGAGGCTGAAGCTTTCTTT.

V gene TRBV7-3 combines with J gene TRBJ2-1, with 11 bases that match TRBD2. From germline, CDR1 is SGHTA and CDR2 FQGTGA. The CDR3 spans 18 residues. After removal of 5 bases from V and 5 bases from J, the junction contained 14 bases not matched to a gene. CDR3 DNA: TGTGCCAGCAGCCTCCGCCCCAGACTAGCGGGGCTGAACAATGAGCAGTTCTTC. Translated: CASSLRPRLAGLNNEQFF.

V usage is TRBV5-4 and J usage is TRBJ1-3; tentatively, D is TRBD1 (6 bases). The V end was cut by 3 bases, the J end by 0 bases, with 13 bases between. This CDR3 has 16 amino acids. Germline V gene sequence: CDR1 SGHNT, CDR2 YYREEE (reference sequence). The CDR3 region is CASSSRTESSGNTIYF. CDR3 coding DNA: TGTGCCAGCAGCTCCCGGACAGAGAGCTCTGGAAACACCATATATTTT.

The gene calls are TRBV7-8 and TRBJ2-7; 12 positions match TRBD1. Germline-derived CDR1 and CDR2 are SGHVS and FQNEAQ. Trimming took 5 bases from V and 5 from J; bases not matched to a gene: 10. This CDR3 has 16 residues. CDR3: CASSPWDRGLPHEQYF. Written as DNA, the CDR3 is TGTGCCAGCAGCCCCTGGGACAGGGGGCTCCCCCACGAGCAGTACTTC.

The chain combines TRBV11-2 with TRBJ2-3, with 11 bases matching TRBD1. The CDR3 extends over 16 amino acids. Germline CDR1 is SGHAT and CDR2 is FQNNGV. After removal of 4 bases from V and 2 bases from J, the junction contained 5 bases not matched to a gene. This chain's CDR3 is CASSYWTGGPTDTQYF. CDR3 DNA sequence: TGTGCCAGCAGCTACTGGACAGGGGGCCCCACAGATACGCAGTATTTT.

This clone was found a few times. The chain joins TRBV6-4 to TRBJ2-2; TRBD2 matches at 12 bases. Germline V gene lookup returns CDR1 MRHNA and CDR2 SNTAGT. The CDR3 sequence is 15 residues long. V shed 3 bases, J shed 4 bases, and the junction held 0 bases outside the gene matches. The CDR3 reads CASSETSGSTGELFF. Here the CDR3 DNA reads TGTGCCAGCAGTGAGACTAGCGGGAGCACCGGGGAGCTGTTTTTT.

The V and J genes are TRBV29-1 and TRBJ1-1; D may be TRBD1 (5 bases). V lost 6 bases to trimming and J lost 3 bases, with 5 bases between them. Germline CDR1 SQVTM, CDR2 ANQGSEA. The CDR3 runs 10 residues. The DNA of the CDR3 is TGCAGCGTCAGGGACACTGAAGCTTTCTTT. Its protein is CSVRDTEAFF. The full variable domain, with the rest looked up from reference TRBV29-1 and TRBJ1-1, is SAVISQKPSRDICQRGTSLTIQCQVDSQVTMMFWYRQQPGQSLTLIATANQGSEATYESGFVIDKFPISRPNLTFSTLTVSNMSPEDSSIYLCSVRDTEAFFGQGTRLTVV.

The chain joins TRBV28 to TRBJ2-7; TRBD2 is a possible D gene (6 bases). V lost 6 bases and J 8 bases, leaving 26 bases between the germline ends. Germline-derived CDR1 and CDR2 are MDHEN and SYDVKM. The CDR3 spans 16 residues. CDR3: CASSFLGSGGPSKQYF. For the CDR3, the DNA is TGTGCCAGCAGCTTCCTCGGGTCCGGAGGGCCCTCGAAGCAGTACTTC.

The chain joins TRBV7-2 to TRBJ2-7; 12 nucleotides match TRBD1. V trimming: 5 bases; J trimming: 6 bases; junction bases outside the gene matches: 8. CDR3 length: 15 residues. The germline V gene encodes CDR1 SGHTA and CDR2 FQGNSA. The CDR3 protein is CASSLIMGQGAEQYF. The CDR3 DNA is TGTGCCAGCAGCCTTATAATGGGACAGGGGGCCGAGCAGTACTTC.

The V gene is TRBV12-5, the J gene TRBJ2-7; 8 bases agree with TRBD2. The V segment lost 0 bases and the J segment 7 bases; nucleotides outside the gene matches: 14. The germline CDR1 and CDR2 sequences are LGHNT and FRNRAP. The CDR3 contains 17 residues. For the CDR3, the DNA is TGTGCTAGTGGTTTGGTACGAACAGGACTAGCCCGTTTAGAGCAGTACTTC. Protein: CASGLVRTGLARLEQYF.

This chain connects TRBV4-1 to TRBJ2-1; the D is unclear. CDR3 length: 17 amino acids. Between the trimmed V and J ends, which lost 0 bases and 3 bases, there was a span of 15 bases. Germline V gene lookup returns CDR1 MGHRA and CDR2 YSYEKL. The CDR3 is CASSQDPPPNDYNEQFF. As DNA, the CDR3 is TGCGCCAGCAGCCAAGATCCGCCTCCTAACGACTACAATGAGCAGTTCTTC.

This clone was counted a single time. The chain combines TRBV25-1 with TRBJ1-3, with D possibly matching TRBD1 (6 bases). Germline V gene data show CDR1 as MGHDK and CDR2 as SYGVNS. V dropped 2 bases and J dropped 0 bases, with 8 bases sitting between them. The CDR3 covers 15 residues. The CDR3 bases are TGTGCCAGCAGTGAACCCAGGGGCTCTGGAAACACCATATATTTT. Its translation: CASSEPRGSGNTIYF.

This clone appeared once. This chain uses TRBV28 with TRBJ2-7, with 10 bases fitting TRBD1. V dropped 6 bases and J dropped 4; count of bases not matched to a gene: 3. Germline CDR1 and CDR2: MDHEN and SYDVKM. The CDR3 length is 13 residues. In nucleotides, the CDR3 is TGTGCCAGCAGGACAGGGGGCGTTTACGAGCAGTACTTC. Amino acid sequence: CASRTGGVYEQYF.

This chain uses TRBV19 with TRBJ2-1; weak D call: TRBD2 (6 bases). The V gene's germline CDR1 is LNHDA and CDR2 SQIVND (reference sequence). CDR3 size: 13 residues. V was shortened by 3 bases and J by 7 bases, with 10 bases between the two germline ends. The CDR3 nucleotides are TGTGCCAGTAGTATCGGTGGAGGGAATGAGCAGTTCTTC. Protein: CASSIGGGNEQFF.

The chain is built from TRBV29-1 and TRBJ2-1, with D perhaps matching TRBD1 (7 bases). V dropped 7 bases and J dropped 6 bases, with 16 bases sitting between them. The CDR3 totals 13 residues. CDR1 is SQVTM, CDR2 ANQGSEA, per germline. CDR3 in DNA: TGCAGCGGCGGGGTGACAGGGTTCAATGAGCAGTTCTTC. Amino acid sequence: CSGGVTGFNEQFF.

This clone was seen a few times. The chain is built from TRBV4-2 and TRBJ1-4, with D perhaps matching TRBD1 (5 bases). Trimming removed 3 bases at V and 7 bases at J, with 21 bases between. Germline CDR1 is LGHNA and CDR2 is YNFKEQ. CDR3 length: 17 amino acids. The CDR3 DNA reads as TGTGCCAGCAGCCAGGCCGTTGGTGGGCAGGGTGGTGAAAAACTGTTTTTT. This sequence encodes CASSQAVGGQGGEKLFF.

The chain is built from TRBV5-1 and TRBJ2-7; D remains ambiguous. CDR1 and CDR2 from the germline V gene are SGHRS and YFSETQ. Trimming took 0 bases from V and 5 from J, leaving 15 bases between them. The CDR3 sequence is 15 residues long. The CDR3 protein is CASSLVGLWSDEQYF. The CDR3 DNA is TGCGCCAGCAGCTTGGTGGGCCTTTGGTCTGACGAGCAGTACTTC.